This TCR beta chain was retrieved from a study of regulatory T cells in long-lasting Graves disease. Overall study: Duration of antithyroid drug therapy among newly diagnosed Graves' patients was under 3 months.

Many counts were recorded for this clonotype. What it binds is unknown. Study results and caveats: Authors noted too few samples as a limitation. Patients with persistent Graves' had lower TCR diversity than newly diagnosed patients.

To make TCR beta libraries, researchers used iRepertoire HTBI primers and Arm-PCR of CDR3 regions. In TCRdb, the multiplex PCR reads were re-called with MiXCR into one record per CDR3 protein. The data show roughly 430,000 distinct CDR3 sequences, around 17% seen once. Regarding time point: newly diagnosed GD, antithyroid drugs for less than 3 months. Extracted RNA from PBMCs served as the source of the TCR library. Another study also made use of these data, one on T cells in Graves' hyperthyroidism and ophthalmopathy. In that study: With the HTBI primer set, the TCR CDR3 went through a first round of RT-PCR.

This receptor was taken from a woman in her 30s with Graves disease. The sample consisted of peripheral blood mononuclear cells (PBMCs), taken at new diagnosis, from a patient treated with antithyroid drugs.

CDR3 loop: CASSGRGGTTGELFF. CDR3 nucleotides: TGTGCCAGCAGCGGGAGAGGGGGCACCACCGGGGAGCTGTTTTTT. V and J are TRBV6-2 or TRBV6-3 and TRBJ2-2; D might be TRBD1 (7 bases). V shed 6 bases and J shed 4 bases, with 15 bases lying between them. Germline CDR1 reads MNHEY; CDR2 reads SVGEGT. The CDR3 has 15 amino acids.